These 4 T cell receptor beta chains came from one sample sequenced in a study of Graves' ophthalmopathy and Graves' hyperthyroidism. RNA transcripts provided the template for amplifying TCR beta CDR3 regions. First-round RT-PCR used HTBI primers; second-round multiplex PCR followed. TCRdb used MiXCR to reprocess the multiplex PCR reads, holding one entry per CDR3 protein. This repertoire shows 650,000 to 900,000 distinct CDR3 sequences, 40% found once; its top ten account for approximately 43%. The specimen was peripheral blood. These receptor sequences come from an adult man with Graves' ophthalmopathy.

This clonotype appeared a few times. The rearrangement joins TRBV11-3 to TRBJ2-7; TRBD1 matches at 7 bases. Germline values: CDR1 SGHNT, CDR2 YENEEA. Trimming cost V 4 bases and J 2 bases; bases outside gene matches: 14. This CDR3 comprises 17 residues. Here the CDR3 DNA reads TGTGCCAGCAGCTATTCCCCTCTCCGGGACAGAGCCTACGAGCAGTACTTC. As protein: CASSYSPLRDRAYEQYF.

J is TRBJ1-2 and V is TRBV25-1; TRBD1 agrees at 7 bases. Trimming at V came to 3 bases and at J to 6 bases, leaving 16 bases not matched to a gene. CDR3 length: 17 amino acids. Germline CDR1 is MGHDK and CDR2 is SYGVNS. Here the CDR3 reads CASSDPRTGTELHGYTF. In DNA form, the CDR3 reads TGTGCCAGCAGTGATCCCCGCACAGGGACAGAACTCCATGGCTACACCTTC.

CDR3 nucleotide sequence: TGTGCCAGCAGTTTATATGGACAGGGTAGGGGGGCGCCCCAGCATTTT. Protein: CASSLYGQGRGAPQHF. V and J are TRBV12-3 or TRBV12-4 and TRBJ1-5; the match to TRBD1 covers 8 bases. The junction had 12 bases not matched to a gene; V was cut back by 2 bases and J by 9 bases. CDR3 length equals 16 residues.

This clonotype was observed a handful of times. The chain has TRBV2 and TRBJ2-7; no clear D. Germline values: CDR1 SNHLY, CDR2 FYNNEI. The CDR3 runs to 11 residues. The ends were cut back, 5 bases at V and 9 bases at J, with 11 bases in the middle. Written as DNA, the CDR3 is TGTGCCAGCAGTTCGGGTGAGGTGCAGTACTTC. Amino acids: CASSSGEVQYF.